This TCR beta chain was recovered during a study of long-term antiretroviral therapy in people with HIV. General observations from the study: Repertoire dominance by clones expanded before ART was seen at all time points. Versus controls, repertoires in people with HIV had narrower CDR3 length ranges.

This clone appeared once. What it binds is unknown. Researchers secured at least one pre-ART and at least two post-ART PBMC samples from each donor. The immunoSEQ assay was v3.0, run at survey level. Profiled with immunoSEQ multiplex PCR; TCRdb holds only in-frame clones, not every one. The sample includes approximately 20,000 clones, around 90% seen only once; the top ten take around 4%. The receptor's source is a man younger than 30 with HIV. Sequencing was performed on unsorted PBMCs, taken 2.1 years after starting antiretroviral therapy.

The CDR3 coding sequence is TGCGCCAGCAGCCCGGACGGGGAAGAGACCCAGTACTTC. Its translation is CASSPDGEETQYF. The gene calls are TRBV4-1 and TRBJ2-5, with D possibly matching TRBD2 (5 bases). This CDR3 contains 13 residues. Germline V lookup: CDR1 MGHRA, CDR2 YSYEKL. Trimming left V 4 bases short and J 3 bases short, with 9 bases between.